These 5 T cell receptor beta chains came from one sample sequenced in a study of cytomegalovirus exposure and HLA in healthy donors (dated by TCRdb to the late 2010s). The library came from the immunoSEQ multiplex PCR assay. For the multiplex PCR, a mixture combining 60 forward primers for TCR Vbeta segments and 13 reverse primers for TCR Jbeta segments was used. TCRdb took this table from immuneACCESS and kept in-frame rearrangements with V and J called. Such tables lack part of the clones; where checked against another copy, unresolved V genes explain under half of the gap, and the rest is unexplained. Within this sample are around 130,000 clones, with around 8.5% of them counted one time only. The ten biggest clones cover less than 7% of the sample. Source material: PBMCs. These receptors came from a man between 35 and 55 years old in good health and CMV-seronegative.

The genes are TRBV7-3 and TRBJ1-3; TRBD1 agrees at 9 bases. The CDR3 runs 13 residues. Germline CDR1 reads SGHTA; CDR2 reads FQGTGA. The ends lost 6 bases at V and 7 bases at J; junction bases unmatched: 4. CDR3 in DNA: TGTGCCAGCAGTACCGGGACAGGGAACACCATATATTTT. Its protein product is CASSTGTGNTIYF.

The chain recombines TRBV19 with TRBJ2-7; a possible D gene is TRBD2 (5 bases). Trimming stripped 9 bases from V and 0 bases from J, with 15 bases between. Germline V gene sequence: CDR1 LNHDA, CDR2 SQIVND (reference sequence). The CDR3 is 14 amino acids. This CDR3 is CASSREVTSYEQYF. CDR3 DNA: TGTGCCAGCAGTCGGGAAGTCACCTCCTACGAGCAGTACTTC.

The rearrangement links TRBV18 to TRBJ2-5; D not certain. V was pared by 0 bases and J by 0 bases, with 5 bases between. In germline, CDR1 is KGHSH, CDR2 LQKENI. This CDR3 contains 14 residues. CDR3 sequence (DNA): TGTGCCAGCTCACCACCTAAATACCAAGAGACCCAGTACTTC. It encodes CASSPPKYQETQYF.

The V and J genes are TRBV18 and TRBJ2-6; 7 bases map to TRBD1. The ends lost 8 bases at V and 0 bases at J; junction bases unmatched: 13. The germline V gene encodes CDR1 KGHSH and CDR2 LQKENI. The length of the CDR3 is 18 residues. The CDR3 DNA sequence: TGTGCCAGCCGCTCCTCCGGGACAGAGAGCTCTGGGGCCAACGTCCTGACTTTC. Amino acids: CASRSSGTESSGANVLTF.

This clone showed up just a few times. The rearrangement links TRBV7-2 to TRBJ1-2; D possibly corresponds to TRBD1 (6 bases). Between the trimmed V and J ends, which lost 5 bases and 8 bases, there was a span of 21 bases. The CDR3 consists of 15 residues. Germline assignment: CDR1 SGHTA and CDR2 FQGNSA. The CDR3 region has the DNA TGTGCCAGCAGCGCAGCCCCGAACAGGGCGCACGGCTACACCTTC. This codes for CASSAAPNRAHGYTF.